The 13 T cell receptor beta chains below all came from one sample that was sequenced in a study of T cell repertoires in cytomegalovirus infection. One entry per CDR3 protein results from TCRdb running MiXCR on the reads. This sample carries tens of thousands of distinct CDR3 sequences, 20% to 30% of them seen once, and the ten largest clones take roughly 45%. No antigen has been identified for these receptors. The sample was CD8+ T cells from cultured PBMCs, taken from culture after CMV antigen stimulation. The origin of the receptors is a human donor in good health (CMV status not recorded). Some clones in this sample may be carry-over from other donors' samples.

This clonotype was counted only a few times. The CDR3 spells CASSTSGGGNEQFF. DNA of the CDR3: TGTGCCAGCAGCACTAGCGGGGGGGGCAATGAGCAGTTCTTC. The chain employs TRBV7-3 and TRBJ2-1; 13 bases align to TRBD2. The trim removed 5 bases at V and 6 bases at J, leaving 1 base unmatched. The germline V gene encodes CDR1 SGHTA and CDR2 FQGTGA. The CDR3 covers 14 residues.

This clonotype was detected ten times or more. V usage is TRBV7-9 and J usage is TRBJ2-3; 7 bases are a match to TRBD1. This CDR3 is built from 15 residues. After removal of 3 bases from V and 3 bases from J, the junction contained 6 bases not matched to a gene. The germline CDR1 and CDR2 sequences are SEHNR and FQNEAQ (reference sequence). CDR3: CASSLRQGGTDTQYF. CDR3 in DNA: TGTGCCAGCAGCTTGAGACAGGGCGGTACAGATACGCAGTATTTT.

The sample holds many counts of this clonotype. The CDR3 nucleotides read TGTGCCAGCAGCTTAGACAGGGTGGCTCAGCCCCAGCATTTT. Protein product: CASSLDRVAQPQHF. V usage is TRBV7-8 and J usage is TRBJ1-5; TRBD1 is a possible D gene (6 bases). The germline V gene encodes CDR1 SGHVS and CDR2 FQNEAQ. The V gene lost 1 base and the J gene lost 6 bases, with 10 bases spanning the gap. This CDR3 contains 14 residues.

This clonotype was seen repeatedly, ten times or more. The chain combines TRBV2 with TRBJ1-2; D is undetermined. The CDR3 is 15 residues long. Germline V CDR1 and CDR2: SNHLY, FYNNEI. Trimming shortened V by 1 base and J by 6 bases, and 15 bases separated the two germline ends. CDR3 coding DNA: TGTGCCAGCAGTGAAGTAGGCAGAACCCCTAATGGCTACACCTTC. Its translation: CASSEVGRTPNGYTF. The complete variable domain, with remaining parts taken from reference TRBV2 and TRBJ1-2, reads EPEVTQTPSHQVTQMGQEVILRCVPISNHLYFYWYRQILGQKVEFLVSFYNNEISEKSEIFDDQFSVERPDGSNFTLKIRSTKLEDSAMYFCASSEVGRTPNGYTFGSGTRLTVV.

This chain uses TRBV23-1 with TRBJ2-4; TRBD1 aligns across 9 bases. TRBV23-1 is an ORF; its function is uncertain. The trim removed 3 bases at V and 1 base at J, leaving 19 bases unmatched. The CDR3 contains 21 residues. Here the CDR3 reads CASSHQLPGQGPDCAKNIQYF. The CDR3 DNA follows: TGCGCCAGCAGTCACCAACTACCGGGACAGGGCCCAGACTGCGCCAAAAACATTCAGTACTTC.

This clonotype was picked up many times. This sequence joins TRBV7-2 and TRBJ1-5; no clear D gene. Trimming took 5 bases from V and 2 from J, leaving 10 bases between them. The CDR3 spans 14 residues. Germline CDR1 and CDR2: SGHTA and FQGNSA. CDR3 amino acids: CASSPSSGNQPQHF. The DNA of the CDR3 is TGTGCCAGCAGCCCCTCCTCGGGCAATCAGCCCCAGCATTTT. Based on the CDR3 plus reference TRBV7-2 and TRBJ1-5, the full variable domain is GAGVSQSPSNKVTEKGKDVELRCDPISGHTALYWYRQSLGQGLEFLIYFQGNSAPDKSGLPSDRFSAERTGGSVSTLTIQRTQQEDSAVYLCASSPSSGNQPQHFGDGTRLSIL.

The chain employs TRBV6-1 and TRBJ2-7; D is uncertain. This CDR3 region has 12 residues. V shed 2 bases and J shed 6 bases, with 8 bases lying between them. The germline gives CDR1 MNHNS, CDR2 SASEGT. CDR3 nucleotide sequence: TGTGCCAGCAGTGAAATTAGTGGCGAGCAGTACTTC. The encoded protein is CASSEISGEQYF.

In this sample, this clonotype turned up a few times. The rearrangement uses TRBV4-2 and TRBJ2-6; TRBD1 matches 12 bases. Germline CDR1 reads LGHNA; CDR2 reads YNFKEQ. This CDR3 contains 19 residues. The ends lost 0 bases at V and 3 bases at J; junction bases unmatched: 6. CDR3 amino acids: CASSQDPGQGALGANVLTF. The CDR3 nucleotides are TGTGCCAGCAGCCAAGATCCGGGACAGGGGGCCCTTGGGGCCAACGTCCTGACTTTC.

This clonotype showed up just a few times. This chain connects TRBV24-1 to TRBJ2-6, with D hard to call. V was shortened by 6 bases and J by 0 bases, with 2 bases between the two germline ends. Per the germline V gene, CDR1 is KGHDR and CDR2 is SFDVKD. CDR3 size: 13 residues. CDR3 amino acids: CATSSSGANVLTF. CDR3 DNA sequence: TGTGCCACCAGTAGCTCTGGGGCCAACGTCCTGACTTTC.

This clonotype was observed a few times. The chain employs TRBV9 and TRBJ2-3; TRBD2 might be the D (7 bases). Trimming removed 2 bases from V and 3 bases from J, with 10 bases in between. Germline V gives CDR1 SGDLS, CDR2 YYNGEE. The CDR3 is 14 residues long. CDR3 DNA sequence: TGTGCCAGCAGCGTCGGGGGGCAAACAGATACGCAGTATTTT. Translating gives CASSVGGQTDTQYF.

This clonotype has a count of ten or more. The chain couples TRBV10-1 to TRBJ2-2; TRBD1 aligns across 8 bases. The CDR3 loop spans 15 amino acids. V shed 4 bases and J 4 bases; nucleotides not matched to a gene: 5. Germline CDR1 is WNHNN and CDR2 is SYGVQD (reference sequence). This CDR3 is CASSARTGSTGELFF. The CDR3 DNA is TGCGCCAGCAGTGCCCGGACAGGGAGCACCGGGGAGCTGTTTTTT.

The rearrangement links TRBV29-1 to TRBJ2-1; TRBD2 agrees at 15 bases. This CDR3 has 17 residues. Unmatched junction bases numbered 8, after V lost 5 bases and J lost 3 bases. Per germline, CDR1 SQVTM and CDR2 ANQGSEA. CDR3 in DNA: TGCAGCGTTCGGACTAGCGGGAGGGCCGATCTCTACAATGAGCAGTTCTTC. It encodes CSVRTSGRADLYNEQFF.

The rearrangement links TRBV20-1 to TRBJ1-1; 9 nucleotides align to TRBD1. V lost 3 bases, J lost 0 bases, and 14 bases stayed unmatched. CDR3 length equals 18 residues. Germline V lookup: CDR1 DFQATT, CDR2 SNEGSKA (reference sequence). The CDR3 DNA is TGCAGTGCTAGTGGGGTTGATTGGACAGGGGAGATGAACACTGAAGCTTTCTTT. Amino acid sequence: CSASGVDWTGEMNTEAFF.